Listed here are 14 T cell receptor beta chains from one sample, sequenced in a study of T cell responses to AZD1222 COVID-19 vaccine. Sequencing was performed with immunoSEQ multiplex PCR; in TCRdb, only in-frame clones are kept and a portion is missing. Counted here are some 130,000 clones, more than 85% occurring once; the ten biggest clones make up 5% to 7%. This sample comprised peripheral blood, obtained on day 0 of AZD1222 vaccination. The source is an adult in good health.

This chain connects TRBV27 to TRBJ2-4; tentatively, D is TRBD2 (6 bases). This CDR3 is 15 amino acids long. Per the germline V gene, CDR1 is MNHEY and CDR2 is SMNVEV (reference sequence). Trimming removed 3 bases at V and 0 bases at J, with 9 bases between. CDR3 bases: TGTGCCAGCAGTTTGGCGGGGCTAGCCAAAAACATTCAGTACTTC. This gives the protein CASSLAGLAKNIQYF.

The chain joins TRBV27 to TRBJ2-7; D perhaps matches TRBD2 (6 bases). The CDR3 sequence is 15 residues long. CDR1 and CDR2 from the germline V gene are MNHEY and SMNVEV (reference sequence). Trimming pared 6 bases from V and 3 bases from J, leaving 18 bases between. The CDR3 spells CASRLSGSFNYEQYF. The CDR3 nucleotides are TGTGCCAGCAGGCTTAGCGGATCCTTTAACTACGAGCAGTACTTC.

This clone is a singleton in its sample. The chain couples TRBV3-1 (or the pseudogene TRBV3-2) to TRBJ2-7; 7 bases are a match to TRBD2. J gave up 0 bases and V 4 bases, and 6 bases lay outside the gene matches. The length of the CDR3 is 15 residues. The V gene's germline CDR1 is LGHDT and CDR2 YNNKEL (reference sequence). The CDR3 DNA reads TGTGCCAGCAGCCCGCGCGGGAGTCCCTCCTACGAGCAGTACTTC. Translating gives CASSPRGSPSYEQYF.

V usage is TRBV7-9 and J usage is TRBJ1-3; D is uncertain. V was clipped by 4 bases and J by 4 bases, with 11 bases between them. The CDR3 sequence is 14 residues long. Germline CDR1 and CDR2: SEHNR and FQNEAQ (reference sequence). CDR3 nucleotide sequence: TGTGCCAGCAGCTCCGGAGGGAGAGGAAACACCATATATTTT. Its protein is CASSSGGRGNTIYF. Combining the CDR3 with reference TRBV7-9 and TRBJ1-3 gives the whole variable domain DTGVSQNPRHKITKRGQNVTFRCDPISEHNRLYWYRQTLGQGPEFLTYFQNEAQLEKSRLLSDRFSAERPKGSFSTLEIQRTEQGDSAMYLCASSSGGRGNTIYFGEGSWLTVV.

The CDR3 DNA follows: TGTGCCAGCAGTGACGCCGGGATTAGGTCGGCAGATACGCAGTATTTT. Translated: CASSDAGIRSADTQYF. The chain links TRBV25-1 to TRBJ2-3; TRBD2 is a possible D gene (5 bases). V was trimmed by 3 bases and J by 4 bases, leaving 17 bases between them. The CDR3 totals 16 residues. Per the germline V gene, CDR1 is MGHDK and CDR2 is SYGVNS.

This clone was recorded many times. The V call is TRBV5-5, the J call TRBJ1-5, with a tentative D call TRBD1 (6 bases). The germline V gene has CDR1 SGHKS and CDR2 YYEKEE (reference sequence). The germline V and J ends were trimmed by 1 base and 1 base, with 15 bases remaining between them. The CDR3 is 17 amino acids. The CDR3 reads CASSLSWDTRSNQPQHF. The CDR3 nucleotides read TGTGCCAGCAGCTTGAGCTGGGACACTAGGAGCAATCAGCCCCAGCATTTT.

The genes are TRBV15 and TRBJ2-7; 13 bases are a match to TRBD2. CDR3 size: 16 residues. The germline V gene has CDR1 LNHNV and CDR2 YYDKDF (reference sequence). The V segment lost 5 bases and the J segment 8 bases; nucleotides outside the gene matches: 12. The chain's CDR3 is CATSGGGTSGKVKQYF. In nucleotides, the CDR3 is TGTGCCACCAGCGGGGGGGGGACTAGCGGGAAAGTGAAGCAGTACTTC.

The gene calls are TRBV30 and TRBJ2-7, with D uncertain. Trimming stripped 2 bases from V and 2 bases from J, with 7 bases between. The germline V gene has CDR1 GTSNPN and CDR2 SVGIG (reference sequence). The CDR3 totals 12 residues. CDR3 sequence reads: CAWSPDTYEQYF. CDR3 DNA sequence: TGTGCCTGGAGTCCCGACACCTACGAGCAGTACTTC.

The V call is TRBV7-3, the J call TRBJ1-6, with TRBD1 as a possible D gene (6 bases). The CDR3 extends over 14 amino acids. V lost 5 bases, J lost 6 bases, and 11 bases lay in between. Germline V CDR1 and CDR2: SGHTA, FQGTGA. This CDR3 reads CASSANRVNSPLHF. Written as DNA, the CDR3 is TGTGCCAGCAGCGCTAACAGGGTTAATTCACCCCTCCACTTT. Full variable domain (outside the CDR3, taken from reference TRBV7-3 and TRBJ1-6): GAGVSQTPSNKVTEKGKYVELRCDPISGHTALYWYRQSLGQGPEFLIYFQGTGAADDSGLPNDRFFAVRPEGSVSTLKIQRTERGDSAVYLCASSANRVNSPLHFGNGTRLTVT.

The gene calls are TRBV5-3 and TRBJ1-2, with no clear D. TRBV5-3 is noted as an ORF with a role that remains uncertain. The CDR3 consists of 14 residues. Trimming took 0 bases from V and 8 from J, leaving 14 bases between them. The CDR3 is CARSLVVGKEGYTF. CDR3 bases: TGTGCCAGAAGCTTGGTCGTTGGGAAAGAAGGCTACACCTTC.

The chain uses TRBV11-3 and TRBJ2-1, with D unclear. Trimming cost V 2 bases and J 6 bases, with 8 bases left between them. CDR1 is SGHNT, CDR2 YENEEA, per germline. The CDR3 totals 13 residues. CDR3 sequence: CASSLRSINEQFF. The CDR3 DNA follows: TGTGCCAGCAGCTTACGATCGATCAATGAGCAGTTCTTC.

This rearrangement joins TRBV6-2 or TRBV6-3 to TRBJ2-2, with a weak D call TRBD2 (7 bases). Trimming took 3 bases from V and 4 from J, leaving 12 bases between them. Germline CDR1 and CDR2: MNHEY and SVGEGT. This CDR3 has 15 amino acids. CDR3 sequence (DNA): TGTGCCAGCAGTTATGGGGGGGGCTTCACCGGGGAGCTGTTTTTT. This codes for CASSYGGGFTGELFF.

The V and J genes are TRBV4-2 and TRBJ2-1; 7 nucleotides line up with TRBD1. Germline V gene sequence: CDR1 LGHNA, CDR2 YNFKEQ. The V gene end was trimmed by 0 bases and the J gene end by 7 bases; junction bases not matched to a gene: 6. The CDR3 is 15 amino acids. CDR3 loop: CASSQDWGQSNEQFF. The CDR3 nucleotides are TGTGCCAGCAGCCAAGATTGGGGACAGTCTAATGAGCAGTTCTTC.

The genes are TRBV5-8 and TRBJ1-4; 9 nucleotides agree with TRBD1. Germline lookup yields CDR1 SGHTS and CDR2 YDEGEE. The ends lost 4 bases at V and 8 bases at J; junction bases unmatched: 6. The CDR3 is 14 amino acids. The CDR3 DNA is TGTGCCAGCAGCCACAGGACAGGGGAGGAAAAACTGTTTTTT. Amino acids: CASSHRTGEEKLFF.